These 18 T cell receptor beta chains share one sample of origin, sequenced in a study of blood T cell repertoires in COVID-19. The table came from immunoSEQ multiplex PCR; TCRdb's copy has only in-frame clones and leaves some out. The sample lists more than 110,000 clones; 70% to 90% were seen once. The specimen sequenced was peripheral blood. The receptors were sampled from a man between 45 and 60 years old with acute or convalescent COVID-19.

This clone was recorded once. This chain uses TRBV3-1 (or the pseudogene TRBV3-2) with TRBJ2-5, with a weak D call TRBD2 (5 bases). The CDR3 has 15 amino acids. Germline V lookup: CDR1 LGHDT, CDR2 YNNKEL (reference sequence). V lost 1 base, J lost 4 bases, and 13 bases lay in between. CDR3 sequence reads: CASSQGNLAGETQYF. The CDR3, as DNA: TGTGCCAGCAGCCAAGGTAACCTAGCCGGAGAGACCCAGTACTTC.

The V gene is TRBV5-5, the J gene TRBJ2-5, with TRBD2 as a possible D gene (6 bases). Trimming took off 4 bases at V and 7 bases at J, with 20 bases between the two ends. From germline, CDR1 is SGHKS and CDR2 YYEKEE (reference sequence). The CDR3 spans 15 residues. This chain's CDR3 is CASSPRLGGKVTQYF. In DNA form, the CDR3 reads TGTGCCAGCAGCCCCCGACTGGGGGGTAAAGTGACCCAGTACTTC.

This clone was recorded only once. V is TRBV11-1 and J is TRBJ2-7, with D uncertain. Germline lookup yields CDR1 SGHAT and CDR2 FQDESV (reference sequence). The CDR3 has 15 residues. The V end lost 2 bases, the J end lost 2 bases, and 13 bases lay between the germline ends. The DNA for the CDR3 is TGTGCCAGCAGCTTAATGGCAGGCGAACCCTACGAGCAGTACTTC. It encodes CASSLMAGEPYEQYF.

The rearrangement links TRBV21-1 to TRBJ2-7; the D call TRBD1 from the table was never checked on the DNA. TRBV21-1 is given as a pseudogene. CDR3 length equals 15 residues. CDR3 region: CASSKDRVSHYEQYF. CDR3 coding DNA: TGTGCCAGCAGCAAAGACAGGGTCTCGCACTACGAGCAGTACTTC.

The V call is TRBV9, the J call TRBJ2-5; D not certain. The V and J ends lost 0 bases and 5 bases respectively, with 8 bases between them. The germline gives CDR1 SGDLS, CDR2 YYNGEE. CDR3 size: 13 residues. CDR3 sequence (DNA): TGTGCCAGCAGCGTAGAACGGGTGGAGACCCAGTACTTC. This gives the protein CASSVERVETQYF.

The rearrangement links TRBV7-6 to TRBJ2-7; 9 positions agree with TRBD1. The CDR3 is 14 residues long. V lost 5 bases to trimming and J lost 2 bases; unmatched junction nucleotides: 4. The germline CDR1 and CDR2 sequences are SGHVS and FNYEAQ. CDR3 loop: CASSQTGGPYEQYF. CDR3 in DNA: TGTGCCAGCAGCCAGACAGGGGGTCCCTACGAGCAGTACTTC.

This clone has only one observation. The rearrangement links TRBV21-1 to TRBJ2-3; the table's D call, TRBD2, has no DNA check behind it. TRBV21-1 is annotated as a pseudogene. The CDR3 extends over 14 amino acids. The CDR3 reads CASSKRRVTDTQYF. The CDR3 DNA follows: TGTGCCAGCAGCAAGCGGCGGGTCACAGATACGCAGTATTTT.

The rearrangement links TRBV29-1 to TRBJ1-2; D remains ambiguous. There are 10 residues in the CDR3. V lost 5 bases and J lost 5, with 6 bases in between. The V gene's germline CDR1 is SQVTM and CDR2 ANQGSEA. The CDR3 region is CSVLEYGYTF. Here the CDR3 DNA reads TGCAGCGTTTTGGAGTATGGCTACACCTTC. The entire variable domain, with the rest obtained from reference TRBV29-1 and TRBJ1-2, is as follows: SAVISQKPSRDICQRGTSLTIQCQVDSQVTMMFWYRQQPGQSLTLIATANQGSEATYESGFVIDKFPISRPNLTFSTLTVSNMSPEDSSIYLCSVLEYGYTFGSGTRLTVV.

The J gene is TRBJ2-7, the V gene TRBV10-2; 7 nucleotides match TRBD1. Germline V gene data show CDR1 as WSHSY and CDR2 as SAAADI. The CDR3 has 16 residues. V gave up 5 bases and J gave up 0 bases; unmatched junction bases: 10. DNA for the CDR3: TGCGCCAGCAGTCGCATGGGGACAGCAAGCTCCTACGAGCAGTACTTC. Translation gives CASSRMGTASSYEQYF.

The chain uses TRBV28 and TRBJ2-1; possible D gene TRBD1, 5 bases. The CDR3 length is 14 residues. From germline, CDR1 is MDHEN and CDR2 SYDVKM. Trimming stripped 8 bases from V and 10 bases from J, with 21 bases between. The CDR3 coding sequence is TGTGCCAGCGGCCCGAGCGTGGGGCTTCAAGAGCAGTTCTTC. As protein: CASGPSVGLQEQFF.

The CDR3 is CASGTGSEQFF. The DNA for the CDR3 is TGTGCCAGCGGAACAGGGTCTGAGCAGTTCTTC. The chain employs TRBV6-4 and TRBJ2-1, with D possibly TRBD1 on 6 matching bases. V was shortened by 8 bases and J by 9 bases, with 11 bases between the two germline ends. Germline V gives CDR1 MRHNA, CDR2 SNTAGT. The CDR3 consists of 11 residues.

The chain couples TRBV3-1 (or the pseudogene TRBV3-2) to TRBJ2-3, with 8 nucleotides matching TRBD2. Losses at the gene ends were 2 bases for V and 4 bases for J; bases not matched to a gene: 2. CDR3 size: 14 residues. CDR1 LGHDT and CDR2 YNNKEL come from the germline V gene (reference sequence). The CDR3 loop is CASSQPGLADTQYF. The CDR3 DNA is TGTGCCAGCAGCCAACCGGGACTAGCAGATACGCAGTATTTT.

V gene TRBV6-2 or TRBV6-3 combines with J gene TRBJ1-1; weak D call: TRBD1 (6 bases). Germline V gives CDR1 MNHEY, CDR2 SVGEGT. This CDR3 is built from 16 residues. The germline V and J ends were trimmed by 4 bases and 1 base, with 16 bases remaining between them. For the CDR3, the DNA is TGTGCCAGCAGTTTCACCCCACAAGGGGGGAACACTGAAGCTTTCTTT. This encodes CASSFTPQGGNTEAFF.

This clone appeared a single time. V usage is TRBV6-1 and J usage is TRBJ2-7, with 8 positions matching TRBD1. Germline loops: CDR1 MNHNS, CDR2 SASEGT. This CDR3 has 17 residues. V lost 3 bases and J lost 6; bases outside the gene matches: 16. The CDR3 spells CASSDRRRGQGAFEQYF. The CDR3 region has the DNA TGTGCCAGCAGTGACCGCCGAAGGGGGCAGGGGGCGTTCGAGCAGTACTTC.

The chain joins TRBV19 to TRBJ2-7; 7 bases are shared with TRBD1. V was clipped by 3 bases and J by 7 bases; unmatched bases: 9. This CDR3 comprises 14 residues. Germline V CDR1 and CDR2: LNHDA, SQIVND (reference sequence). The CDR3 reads CASSMLQGTREQYF. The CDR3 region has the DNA TGTGCCAGTAGTATGTTACAGGGGACCAGGGAGCAGTACTTC.

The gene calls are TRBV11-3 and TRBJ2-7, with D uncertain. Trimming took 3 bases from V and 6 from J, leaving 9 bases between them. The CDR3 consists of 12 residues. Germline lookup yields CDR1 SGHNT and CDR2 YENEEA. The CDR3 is CASSLWASEQYF. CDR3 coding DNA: TGTGCCAGCAGCTTGTGGGCCTCCGAGCAGTACTTC.

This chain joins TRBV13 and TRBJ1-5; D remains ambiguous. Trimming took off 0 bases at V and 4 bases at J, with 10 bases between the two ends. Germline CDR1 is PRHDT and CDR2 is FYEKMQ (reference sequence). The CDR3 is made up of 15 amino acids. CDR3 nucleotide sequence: TGTGCCAGCAGCTTAGGTGGACTGGGTAATCAGCCCCAGCATTTT. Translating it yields CASSLGGLGNQPQHF.

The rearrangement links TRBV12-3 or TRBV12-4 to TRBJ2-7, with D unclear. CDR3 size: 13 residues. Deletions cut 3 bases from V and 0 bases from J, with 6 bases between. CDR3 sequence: CASSFSTSYEQYF. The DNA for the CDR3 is TGTGCCAGCAGTTTTAGTACCTCCTACGAGCAGTACTTC.